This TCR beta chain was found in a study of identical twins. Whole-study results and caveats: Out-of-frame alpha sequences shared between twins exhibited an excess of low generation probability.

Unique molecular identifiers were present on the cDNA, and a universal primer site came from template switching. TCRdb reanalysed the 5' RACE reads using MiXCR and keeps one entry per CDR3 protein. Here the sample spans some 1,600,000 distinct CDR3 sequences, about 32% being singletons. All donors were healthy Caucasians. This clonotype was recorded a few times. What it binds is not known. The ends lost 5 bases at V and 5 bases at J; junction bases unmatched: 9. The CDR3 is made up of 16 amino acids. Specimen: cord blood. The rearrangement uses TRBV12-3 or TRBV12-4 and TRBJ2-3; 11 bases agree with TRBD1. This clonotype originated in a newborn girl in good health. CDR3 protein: CASSPTGTGGGDTQYF. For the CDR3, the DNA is TGTGCCAGCAGTCCAACCGGGACAGGGGGGGGAGATACGCAGTATTTT.